This T cell receptor (beta chain) was sequenced for a study of T cell repertoires in cytomegalovirus infection. About the study: Public TCR beta signature analysis indicated the presence of both CMV infection and matching HLA type.

Broader study findings: Cumulative public TCR beta family frequency identified carriers of CMV plus the relevant HLA. In two of eight donors, the top clonotype was HLA-C-restricted CMV-specific.

This clonotype was seen only a few times. The target antigen is unknown. MiXCR was run by TCRdb on the reads, yielding one entry per CDR3 protein. The table includes just under 550,000 distinct CDR3 sequences, approximately 25% detected once. The CDR3 runs to 14 residues. Trimming removed 4 bases from V and 5 bases from J; junction bases left unmatched: 8. CDR1 is SGHKS and CDR2 is YYEKEE in the germline V gene (reference sequence). The sequenced sample consisted of PBMCs. The chain carries TRBV5-5 and TRBJ2-5, with 7 bases identical to TRBD1. The sequence derives from a human donor in good health (CMV status not recorded). Some clones in this sample may be carry-over from other donors' samples. CDR3 in amino acids: CASSRGGLGETQYF. The CDR3 DNA sequence: TGTGCCAGCAGCCGAGGGGGCTTGGGGGAGACCCAGTACTTC.